Included here is one T cell receptor beta chain sequence, with context. The record originates from a study of blood T cell repertoires in COVID-19. Germline V CDR1 and CDR2: MGHRA, YSYEKL. After removal of 8 bases from V and 2 bases from J, the junction contained 10 bases not matched to a gene. The CDR3 contains 15 residues. Assay used: immunoSEQ multiplex PCR; TCRdb lists only in-frame clones, some missing. The sample lists 98,000 or so clones, 88% seen once, with 2.4% in the top ten. The chain has TRBV4-1 and TRBJ2-3, with 7 bases that match TRBD2. The sequenced sample consisted of peripheral blood. This TCR was recovered from a human donor in a cohort sampled during active COVID-19. CDR3 in amino acids: CASGGRGYPTDTQYF. The CDR3 bases are TGCGCCAGCGGAGGGCGGGGGTACCCCACAGATACGCAGTATTTT.